The clone carrying this TCR beta chain was observed a handful of times. This sample is drawn from a study of cytomegalovirus exposure and HLA in healthy donors. Germline-derived CDR1 and CDR2 are LGHNT and FRNRAP. The ends were cut back, 5 bases at V and 1 base at J, with 14 bases in the middle. CDR3 length: 15 residues. PCR involved 60 Vbeta and 13 Jbeta primers. The repertoire was sequenced with immunoSEQ multiplex PCR; TCRdb's copy has only in-frame clones and lacks some. The profile shows some 140,000 clones, around 72% of them singletons. The source of this sequence is a man aged 50-59 years in good health and CMV-seropositive. Input material: PBMCs. The chain recombines TRBV12-5 with TRBJ1-1, with TRBD1 as a possible D gene (6 bases). The CDR3 spells CASGPRGTPNTEAFF. The DNA of the CDR3 is TGTGCTAGTGGTCCGAGGGGGACACCGAACACTGAAGCTTTCTTT.